Listed below are T cell receptor beta chains from one sample, sequenced in a study of identical twins. TCRdb analysed the 5' RACE reads with MiXCR anew, one entry per CDR3 protein. Of around 960,000 distinct CDR3 sequences listed, roughly an eighth are singletons. This sample was also put to use in a study of yellow fever vaccine responses in identical twins.

The sequencing input was PBMCs. The source is a woman aged 18-29 years in good health. Both conserved end residues are part of each CDR3. The D gene is left open where the match is weak. Size is omitted from some rows. Given values are once, few, many or a class for expanded clones.

TRBV7-2	NA	NA	TRBJ2-1	TGTGCCAGCAGCTTGCTGCGGGGAACCTACAATGAGCAGTTCTTC	CASSLLRGTYNEQFF
TRBV10-3	NA	NA	TRBJ1-3	TGTGCCACCTCACAGTGGGAGGTTGCTGGAAACACCATATATTTT	CATSQWEVAGNTIYF
TRBV12-3/TRBV12-4	few	NA	TRBJ1-5	TGTGCCAGCAGTTCCGGGCCCACGCAGCCCCAGCATTTT	CASSSGPTQPQHF
TRBV4-1	few	NA	TRBJ1-1	TGCGCCAGCAGCCATTCAGGCCGCGACGCTGAAGCTTTCTTT	CASSHSGRDAEAFF
TRBV5-1	once	NA	TRBJ2-7	TGCGCCAGCAGCCCCGAGGGGGGTGGAAACTACGAGCAGTACTTC	CASSPEGGGNYEQYF
TRBV7-2	few	TRBD2	TRBJ2-5	TGTGCCAGCAGCTTAGCAGGACTAGCGCGGGAGACCCAGTACTTC	CASSLAGLARETQYF
TRBV6-2/TRBV6-3	NA	NA	TRBJ2-5	TGTGCCAGCAGTTACTCGAGACAGAAACAAGAGACCCAGTACTTC	CASSYSRQKQETQYF
TRBV10-3	few	TRBD1	TRBJ2-5	TGTGCCATCACTTCGTTTGCCCCAGGGGGGACCCAGTACTTC	CAITSFAPGGTQYF
TRBV7-9	many	TRBD2	TRBJ2-5	TGTGCCAGCAGCTTACTCGGGGGGAAAGAGACCCAGTACTTC	CASSLLGGKETQYF
TRBV18	NA	TRBD1	TRBJ2-7	TGTGCCAGCTCACCTCCGGGACAGGGTATTAACGAGCAGTACTTC	CASSPPGQGINEQYF
TRBV3-1	NA	TRBD2	TRBJ2-3	TGTGCCAGCAGCCAGTCTGGTAGCGGGACGTTTAATACGCAGTATTTT	CASSQSGSGTFNTQYF
TRBV27	NA	TRBD1	TRBJ2-1	TGTGCCAGCAGTTACCGGGACAGGGGGGACAATGAGCAGTTCTTC	CASSYRDRGDNEQFF
TRBV10-3	NA	NA	TRBJ1-2	TGTGCCATCAGTGACACAGAGTCGCTATCTAACTATGGCTACACCTTC	CAISDTESLSNYGYTF
TRBV6-1	many	TRBD1	TRBJ1-5	TGTGCCAGCAGTCCTGAGACAGGGAATCAGCCCCAGCATTTT	CASSPETGNQPQHF
TRBV2	few	TRBD2	TRBJ2-1	TGTGCCAGCAGGCTGGGGGGGAGTGAGCAGTTCTTC	CASRLGGSEQFF
TRBV28	NA	NA	TRBJ2-5	TGTGCCAGCAGTACTCCAGGGGCAGAGACCCAGTACTTC	CASSTPGAETQYF
TRBV12-3/TRBV12-4	NA	NA	TRBJ2-1	TGTGCCAGCAGTTTAAGGCCGAACTACAGTGAGCAGTTCTTC	CASSLRPNYSEQFF
TRBV6-5	few	NA	TRBJ2-2	TGTGCCAGCAGTAACCAGGGCAGGACCGAAGAGCTGTTTTTT	CASSNQGRTEELFF
TRBV28	few	TRBD1	TRBJ2-3	TGTGCCAGCAGTCAAGACAGGGACAGCACAGATACGCAGTATTTT	CASSQDRDSTDTQYF
TRBV12-3/TRBV12-4	few	NA	TRBJ1-3	TGTGCCAGCAGTTTCTTCTCTGTTGGAAACACCATATATTTT	CASSFFSVGNTIYF
TRBV20-1	few	NA	TRBJ2-5	TGCAGTGCTTCAAGTACAGGGTTAGAGACCCAGTACTTC	CSASSTGLETQYF
TRBV29-1	few	TRBD2	TRBJ2-3	TGCAGCGTTGAAGAAGGGACTAGCGGTTACGATACGCAGTATTTT	CSVEEGTSGYDTQYF
TRBV2	few	NA	TRBJ2-5	TGTGCCAGCAGTGATCGGGAACCCCTGGGAGCCCAGTACTTC	CASSDREPLGAQYF
TRBV7-3	many	NA	TRBJ2-3	TGTGCCAGCAGCTTAATTGCAGCGAGGGGCACAGATACGCAGTATTTT	CASSLIAARGTDTQYF
TRBV2	NA	NA	TRBJ1-1	TGTGCCACCCTTGAGATGAACACTGAAGCTTTCTTT	CATLEMNTEAFF
TRBV4-1	NA	NA	TRBJ1-5	TGCGCCAGCACCCCGACAGGAATACCGATTAATCAGCCCCAGCATTTT	CASTPTGIPINQPQHF
TRBV5-6	NA	TRBD1	TRBJ2-3	TGTGCCAGCAGCTTGCAAGGGACAGGGCCAGATACGCAGTATTTT	CASSLQGTGPDTQYF
TRBV28	few	TRBD1	TRBJ2-2	TGTGCCAGCCGGCCCGGGACAGGGTATCGTGACACCGGGGAGCTGTTTTTT	CASRPGTGYRDTGELFF
TRBV7-3	few	NA	TRBJ2-1	TGTGCCAGCAGCTATGACTTATACAATGAGCAGTTCTTC	CASSYDLYNEQFF
TRBV12-3/TRBV12-4	few	TRBD1	TRBJ1-1	TGTGCCAGCAGTTGGGAAGGACAGGGAAACACTGAAGCTTTCTTT	CASSWEGQGNTEAFF
TRBV5-1	many	NA	TRBJ1-2	TGCGCCAGCACCCCCTGGGCAGGGGAGGACTATGGCTACACCTTC	CASTPWAGEDYGYTF
TRBV19	NA	NA	TRBJ1-1	TGTGCCAGTAACATCTGGGGGGCGCGAACTGAAGCTTTCTTT	CASNIWGARTEAFF
TRBV28	NA	NA	TRBJ1-2	TGTGCCAGCAGTTATGATGAGAACTATGGCTACACCTTC	CASSYDENYGYTF
TRBV6-4	few	TRBD1	TRBJ1-2	TGTGCCAGCAGTGACCAGGCAGGGGGCGGTGGCTACACCTTC	CASSDQAGGGGYTF
TRBV10-2	NA	TRBD2	TRBJ2-3	TGCGCCAGCAGACGGACTAGCGGGAGGTCAGATACGCAGTATTTT	CASRRTSGRSDTQYF
TRBV25-1	many	TRBD1	TRBJ1-2	TGTGCCAGCAGTCCCAGGACAGGGAAGGACTATGGCTACACCTTC	CASSPRTGKDYGYTF
TRBV24-1	NA	TRBD2	TRBJ2-3	TGTGCCACCAGTGATGGGGGACTAGCGGGAGAACAAGATACGCAGTATTTT	CATSDGGLAGEQDTQYF
TRBV7-2	few	TRBD2	TRBJ2-5	TGTGCCAGCAGCCCCAAGCGGGAGTACCAAGAGACCCAGTACTTC	CASSPKREYQETQYF
TRBV3-1	NA	TRBD1	TRBJ2-5	TGTGCCAGCAGCCAAGGGACAGGGCCTCAAGAGACCCAGTACTTC	CASSQGTGPQETQYF
TRBV27	few	NA	TRBJ2-5	TGTGCCAGCAGTTTAAGGAGGGGCGGGCAAGAGACCCAGTACTTC	CASSLRRGGQETQYF
TRBV2	NA	NA	TRBJ2-1	TGTGCCAGCAGCGTATGGGCAGGTGAGCAGTTCTTC	CASSVWAGEQFF
TRBV27	many	NA	TRBJ2-1	TGTGCCAGCAGTTTATATACAGGCTCCTACAATGAGCAGTTCTTC	CASSLYTGSYNEQFF
TRBV11-2	many	TRBD2	TRBJ2-3	TGTGCCAGCAGATCTAGCGGATATCGCACAGATACGCAGTATTTT	CASRSSGYRTDTQYF
TRBV5-5	once	TRBD1	TRBJ2-1	TGTGCCAGCAGCTTGGCTGGCAGGGGGCAGGGAACCTACAATGAGCAGTTCTTC	CASSLAGRGQGTYNEQFF
TRBV3-1	few	NA	TRBJ2-7	TGTGCCAGCAGCCAAGTGGCGACCTACGAGCAGTACTTC	CASSQVATYEQYF
TRBV10-3	many	NA	TRBJ2-1	TGTGCCATCAGCCCAGGTTTATCTTCTCAGTGGTTCTTC	CAISPGLSSQWFF